This entry lists 9 T cell receptor beta chains sequenced from one sample in a study of T cells in Graves' hyperthyroidism and ophthalmopathy. TCR beta CDR3 sequences were amplified from RNA transcripts. HTBI primers were employed in a first-round RT-PCR of the TCR CDR3. TCRdb called the multiplex PCR reads again in MiXCR, with one record for every CDR3 protein. The repertoire consists of hundreds of thousands of distinct CDR3 sequences, with 35% to 40% occurring once and the leading ten covering about 8.9%. Material for sequencing was blood. The receptors here all came from a man in his late teens or twenties with Graves' hyperthyroidism.

The rearrangement uses TRBV2 and TRBJ2-5; D perhaps matches TRBD2 (5 bases). The CDR3 is 17 residues long. Germline values: CDR1 SNHLY, CDR2 FYNNEI. V was cut by 5 bases and J by 1 base, with 20 bases left in between. The CDR3, as DNA: TGTGCCAGCAGTTACGGGCGGGCGCGTCTACGCCAAGAGACCCAGTACTTC. It translates to CASSYGRARLRQETQYF.

The V call is TRBV6-5, the J call TRBJ2-2; D remains ambiguous. V lost 7 bases, J lost 5 bases, and 11 bases lay in between. This CDR3 has 13 amino acids. From germline, CDR1 is MNHEY and CDR2 SVGAGI. CDR3 nucleotide sequence: TGTGCCAGCAAGGCCCTCGGGACCGGGGAGCTGTTTTTT. Its translation is CASKALGTGELFF.

As concerns this clonotype: Given a much more abundant clone one base away, this may be a read error. V and J are TRBV29-1 and TRBJ2-7; 9 bases map to TRBD1. CDR3 length: 13 amino acids. The V gene's germline CDR1 is SQVTM and CDR2 ANQGSEA. CDR3 nucleotide sequence: TGCAGCGTTTGGGACAGGGTGTCCTACGGGCAGTACTTC. Protein sequence: CSVWDRVSYGQYF.

This clonotype was picked up many times. CDR3 in amino acids: CASSAHLRNYGYTF. DNA of the CDR3: TGTGCCAGCAGCGCACACCTCAGGAACTATGGCTACACCTTC. J is TRBJ1-2 and V is TRBV7-8; D is ambiguous. Between the trimmed V and J ends, which lost 5 bases and 2 bases, there was a span of 12 bases. The germline CDR1 and CDR2 sequences are SGHVS and FQNEAQ. The CDR3 length is 14 residues.

The chain uses TRBV19 and TRBJ1-1; a possible D gene is TRBD1 (6 bases). Germline CDR1 LNHDA, CDR2 SQIVND (reference sequence). V shed 9 bases and J shed 4 bases, with 12 bases lying between them. CDR3 size: 12 residues. CDR3 DNA sequence: TGTGCCAGGGTCGAAGGGGGCACTGAAGCTTTCTTT. It specifies CARVEGGTEAFF.

This clonotype appeared a few times. The gene calls are TRBV7-9 and TRBJ1-1; D not certain. There are 12 residues in the CDR3. The V gene lost 3 bases and the J gene lost 10 bases, with 12 bases spanning the gap. Germline V lookup: CDR1 SEHNR, CDR2 FQNEAQ (reference sequence). CDR3 amino acids: CASSFLGTAAFF. The CDR3 DNA follows: TGTGCCAGCAGCTTTCTGGGTACCGCAGCTTTCTTT.

Only a few counts were recorded for this clonotype. This chain links TRBV10-3 with TRBJ1-5; D is perhaps TRBD1 (6 bases). The V end lost 10 bases, the J end lost 4 bases, and 11 bases lay between the germline ends. Per germline, CDR1 ENHRY and CDR2 SYGVKD. The length of the CDR3 is 12 residues. The CDR3 sequence is CATGTTNQPQHF. CDR3 coding DNA: TGTGCCACCGGGACAACTAATCAGCCCCAGCATTTT.

In this sample, this clonotype turned up a few times. The chain combines TRBV4-1 with TRBJ1-2; 8 bases are shared with TRBD1. V was clipped by 3 bases and J by 7 bases; unmatched bases: 10. Germline-derived CDR1 and CDR2 are MGHRA and YSYEKL. There are 15 residues in the CDR3. CDR3 loop: CASSQIQGASAGYTF. The CDR3, as DNA: TGCGCCAGCAGCCAGATTCAGGGGGCGAGCGCTGGCTACACCTTC.

This clonotype was picked up many times. This chain connects TRBV11-2 to TRBJ2-7; D remains ambiguous. The length of the CDR3 is 13 residues. Looked up from germline, CDR1 is SGHAT and CDR2 is FQNNGV. V lost 1 base and J 6 bases, leaving 10 bases between the germline ends. The chain's CDR3 is CASSLAAGFEQYF. The CDR3 DNA follows: TGTGCCAGCAGCTTAGCGGCAGGATTCGAGCAGTACTTC.